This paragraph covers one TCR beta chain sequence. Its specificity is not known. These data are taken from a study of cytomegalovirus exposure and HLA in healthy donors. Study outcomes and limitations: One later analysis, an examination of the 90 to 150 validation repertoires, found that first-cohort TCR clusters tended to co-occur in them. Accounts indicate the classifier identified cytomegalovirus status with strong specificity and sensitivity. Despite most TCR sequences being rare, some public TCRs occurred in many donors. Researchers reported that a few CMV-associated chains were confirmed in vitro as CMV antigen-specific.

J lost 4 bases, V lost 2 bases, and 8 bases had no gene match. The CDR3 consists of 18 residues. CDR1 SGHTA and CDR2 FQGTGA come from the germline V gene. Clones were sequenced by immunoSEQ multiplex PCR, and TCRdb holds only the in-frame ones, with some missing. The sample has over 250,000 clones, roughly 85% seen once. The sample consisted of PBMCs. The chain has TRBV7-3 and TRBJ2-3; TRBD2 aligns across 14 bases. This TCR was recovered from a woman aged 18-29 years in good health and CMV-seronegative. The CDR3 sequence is CASSLGRLAGGPADTQYF. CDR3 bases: TGTGCCAGCAGCTTAGGCCGACTAGCGGGGGGGCCGGCAGATACGCAGTATTTT.